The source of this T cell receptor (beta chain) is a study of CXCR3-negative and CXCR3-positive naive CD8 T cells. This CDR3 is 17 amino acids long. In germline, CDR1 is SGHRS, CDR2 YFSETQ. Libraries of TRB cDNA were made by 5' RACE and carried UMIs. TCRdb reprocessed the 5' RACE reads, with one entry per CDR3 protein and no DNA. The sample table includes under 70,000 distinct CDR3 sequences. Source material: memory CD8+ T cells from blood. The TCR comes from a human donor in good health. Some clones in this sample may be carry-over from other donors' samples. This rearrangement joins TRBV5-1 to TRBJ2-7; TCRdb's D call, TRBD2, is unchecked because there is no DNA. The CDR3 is CASSLGGSGRNPYEQYF.